Below, one T cell receptor beta chain is given with its context. The data are from a study of OX40 agonist ivuxolimab in advanced cancers. Libraries were prepared by immunoSEQ multiplex PCR; TCRdb keeps only in-frame clonotypes and omits some of them. The sample has about 83,000 clones; roughly 80% are singletons. This TCR was sampled from an adult with an advanced solid tumor such as melanoma, head and neck, liver or kidney cancer. The sequencing here drew on CD4+ or CD8+ T cells sorted from blood, taken in a trial of the OX40 agonist ivuxolimab.

CDR3 bases: TGCGCCAGCAGCCAAGGAAGCAGAGGGGGAAGAGGCACTGAAGCTTTCTTT. Encoded protein: CASSQGSRGGRGTEAFF. The genes are TRBV4-1 and TRBJ1-1, with a weak D call TRBD1 (6 bases). This CDR3 has 17 amino acids. Germline V CDR1 and CDR2: MGHRA, YSYEKL. V was trimmed by 1 base and J by 4 bases, leaving 19 bases between them.